This T cell receptor (beta chain) stems from a study of shared clonotypes between healthy human individuals. Looking at the study overall: CD4 naive and CD4 memory each took three plates per donor, while CD8 naive took two and CD8 memory one. Study results and caveats: Sequencing depth was predicted to influence how clonotypes are shared among donors.

Worth noting for this clone: The target antigen is unknown.

Germline CDR1 and CDR2: SGHAT and FQDESV (reference sequence). The CDR3 loop spans 14 amino acids. Trimming removed 5 bases from V and 3 bases from J; junction bases left unmatched: 4. Assay: immunoSEQ multiplex PCR; the TCRdb copy retains only in-frame clones and omits some. The sample consists of under 850,000 clones, over 90% of them appearing once. Terminally differentiated effector memory CD45RA+ cells were left out of the naive CD8 fraction, which was CD45RO-negative and positively selected for CCR7. The genes are TRBV11-1 and TRBJ2-7; 10 bases line up with TRBD2. The sequence came from a man aged 25-45 years in good health. Sequences were obtained from naive CD8+ T cells sorted from blood. The CDR3 protein is CASSGLAGVYEQYF. As DNA, the CDR3 is TGTGCCAGCAGCGGGCTAGCGGGAGTCTACGAGCAGTACTTC. Full variable domain (outside the CDR3, taken from reference TRBV11-1 and TRBJ2-7): EAEVAQSPRYKITEKSQAVAFWCDPISGHATLYWYRQILGQGPELLVQFQDESVVDDSQLPKDRFSAERLKGVDSTLKIQPAELGDSAMYLCASSGLAGVYEQYFGPGTRLTVT.